Included here is one T cell receptor (beta chain) sequence, with context. This clone occurred once. The clone's antigen remains unknown. No much larger clone is present one base from it, and per-base qualities are unavailable. As encoded in the germline V gene, CDR1 is SGHTA while CDR2 is FQGTGA. Germline trimming amounts to 2 bases on V and 5 bases on J, with 7 as the count of junction bases outside the gene matches. The CDR3 numbers 15 residues from cysteine through phenylalanine. Only the CDR3 part of the read is kept: 45 bases, read in frame from the first base. The immunoSEQ Assay, a bias-controlled multiplex PCR, was used to amplify TCRbeta CDR3 regions from genomic DNA. In the source study's methods: Nucleated cell counts per sample were estimated from amplification of reference gene primers within the assay. To quantify the absolute abundance of each unique TCRbeta CDR3 rearrangement, sequence reads were collapsed and filtered. For each sample, productive Simpson clonality was calculated by taking the square root of Simpson's diversity index across productive rearrangements. Entries here come from immuneACCESS through TCRdb and include only in-frame sequences with V and J called. Some clones fail to appear in such tables; in the studies checked, an unresolved V gene covers under half of the shortfall, and the cause of the remainder is unknown. V, J and clone size were drawn from that table, and D and trimming were deduced from the DNA. The sample table records some 330,000 clones; 80% to 90% of these occur just once. About 1.9% of the sample is in the top ten clones.

In the prospective study, participants were about 18 to 89 years old, resided in about two dozen geographic areas of the United States, and were enrolled through a virtual design. To assign participants to cohorts, the prospective study relied on clinical history that participants themselves reported in a screening survey and a study questionnaire. In the prospective study, whole blood, serum and a nasopharyngeal or oropharyngeal swab were collected from each participant by mobile phlebotomists. Over a roughly 2-month period, participants in the prospective study had the option of providing additional blood draws and questionnaires. Before DNA extraction, prospective study blood samples were shipped either frozen or at room temperature. The sample is drawn from a study of blood T cell repertoires in COVID-19 (dated by TCRdb to about 2020). Looking at the study overall: Recovered participants in ImmuneRACE Cohort 3 were defined by two consecutive negative NP/OP PCR tests, clearance by a healthcare professional, or resolution of symptoms. Samples covering the acute and convalescent phases of COVID-19 were provided by collaborators in the United States, Italy and Spain. The material from the prospective study consisted of cDNA or gDNA derived from T cells, B-cell-depleted T cells, or PBMCs. Subjects who had been exposed to COVID-19, were actively infected with it, or had recovered from it provided the deeply sampled blood TCRbeta repertoires that made up the dataset. The repertoires were released in a freely available public database meant as a resource for research on the immune response to SARS-CoV-2. Samples came from the ongoing ImmuneRACE study (first 160 participants) plus 1,254 subjects from 6 global collaborators. Sample metadata almost always included a de-identified subject ID, COVID-19 status, age in years and sex. HLA class I and class II types, where available, came from metadata supplied by the sample provider rather than from assay-based typing.

The investigation overall reported the following: Clinical and demographic metadata were provided uncurated, with the amount varying by source and participant.

The chain links TRBV7-3 with TRBJ2-5; 8 middle bases align to TRBD1. The sequenced material came from PBMCs or T cells enriched from blood (not recorded which). The TCR comes from a man aged 35 to 55 in a cohort exposed to, infected with or recovered from COVID-19 (not recorded which). Here is the DNA: TGTGCCAGCAGCTTAGGTGTCAGGGGGCAGGAGACCCAGTACTTC. It encodes CASSLGVRGQETQYF.